Each of the 15 T cell receptor beta chains below was sequenced from the same sample in a study of beta chain features in type 1 diabetes. Expressed TCRB transcripts were sequenced after all isolated RNA was converted to cDNA. Only in-frame clones appear in the TCRdb table, and some are missing; sequencing was by immunoSEQ multiplex PCR. The sample has 100,000 to 150,000 clones, around 16% seen once. General study points: For Type 1 diabetes patients, all four CD4+ subsets carried TCRB CDR3s that were moderately but significantly shorter.

These receptors' targets are unknown. Sequences were obtained from central memory CD4+ T cells from blood. Receptors were obtained from a man in his late teens or twenties with type 1 diabetes.

This sequence joins TRBV28 and TRBJ2-5; the D gene is possibly TRBD1 (6 bases). With 6 bases removed from V and 1 base from J, the gap between germline ends came to 15 bases. The CDR3 totals 15 residues. Per the germline V gene, CDR1 is MDHEN and CDR2 is SYDVKM. This CDR3 reads CASSERGTAQETQYF. CDR3 nucleotide sequence: TGTGCCAGCAGCGAAAGGGGGACGGCCCAAGAGACCCAGTACTTC.

In its sample, this clone was seen a few times. Other DNA sequences within the sample encode an identical CDR3. The V and J genes are TRBV28 and TRBJ2-5; tentatively, D is TRBD2 (5 bases). Trimming stripped 6 bases from V and 1 base from J, with 9 bases between. The CDR3 spans 13 residues. Germline CDR1 MDHEN, CDR2 SYDVKM. CDR3 sequence (DNA): TGTGCCAGCAGGAGGACTTTCCAAGAGACCCAGTACTTC. It specifies CASRRTFQETQYF.

This clone was seen only a few times. The J gene is TRBJ2-1, the V gene TRBV5-4; D possibly corresponds to TRBD1 (6 bases). From germline, CDR1 is SGHNT and CDR2 YYREEE (reference sequence). This CDR3 has 14 residues. Trimming pared 4 bases from V and 4 bases from J, leaving 12 bases between. The CDR3 DNA is TGTGCCAGCAGCACGGACAGTACATACAATGAGCAGTTCTTC. Translating gives CASSTDSTYNEQFF.

This clone occurred many times. V usage is TRBV7-6 and J usage is TRBJ2-3; D ambiguous. Trimming left V 1 base short and J 9 bases short, with 11 bases between. The CDR3 totals 13 residues. Germline values: CDR1 SGHVS, CDR2 FNYEAQ. The CDR3 nucleotides are TGTGCCAGCAGCTTAGTGGGTCCGGGCACGCAGTATTTT. Its translation: CASSLVGPGTQYF.

This clone appeared once. The gene calls are TRBV29-1 and TRBJ2-7; 8 bases are a match to TRBD1. The V segment lost 3 bases and the J segment 1 base; nucleotides outside the gene matches: 2. Per the germline V gene, CDR1 is SQVTM and CDR2 is ANQGSEA. The CDR3 is made up of 13 amino acids. The DNA for the CDR3 is TGCAGCGTTGATGGGACAGGTTCCTACGAGCAGTACTTC. Translation gives CSVDGTGSYEQYF.

The chain combines TRBV28 with TRBJ1-1, with D perhaps TRBD1 (5 bases). Germline V CDR1 and CDR2: MDHEN, SYDVKM. This CDR3 has 14 amino acids. V lost 8 bases to trimming and J lost 4 bases, with 17 bases between them. The CDR3 spells CASAWRERGTEAFF. CDR3 bases: TGTGCCAGCGCCTGGCGGGAGAGGGGCACTGAAGCTTTCTTT.

This clone was recorded at least ten times. This chain uses TRBV11-2 with TRBJ2-3; D gene unclear. Germline assignment: CDR1 SGHAT and CDR2 FQNNGV. V was cut by 4 bases and J by 0 bases, with 14 bases left in between. This CDR3 comprises 16 residues. The CDR3 here is CASSSRSLTSTDTQYF. The CDR3 region has the DNA TGTGCCAGCAGCTCTCGCTCTTTAACTAGCACAGATACGCAGTATTTT.

The chain carries TRBV10-3 and TRBJ2-5; the D gene is possibly TRBD2 (5 bases). From germline, CDR1 is ENHRY and CDR2 SYGVKD. Trimming took 3 bases from V and 1 from J, leaving 15 bases between them. The CDR3 totals 16 residues. CDR3 nucleotides: TGTGCCATCAGTGACTCGGGGTGGTCGCCCCAAGAGACCCAGTACTTC. Residues: CAISDSGWSPQETQYF.

This clone was seen a handful of times. The chain joins TRBV30 to TRBJ2-3; D ambiguous. The germline V gene encodes CDR1 GTSNPN and CDR2 SVGIG (reference sequence). Trimming cost V 7 bases and J 5 bases, with 19 bases left between them. The CDR3 sequence is 14 residues long. In nucleotides, the CDR3 is TGTGCCTTTGGAACCTGGGGTGCTGGAGATACGCAGTATTTT. It translates to CAFGTWGAGDTQYF.

The chain links TRBV19 to TRBJ2-7, with a possible D match to TRBD1 (5 bases). Germline-derived CDR1 and CDR2 are LNHDA and SQIVND (reference sequence). The CDR3 length is 13 residues. V lost 5 bases to trimming and J lost 2 bases, with 10 bases between them. CDR3 region: CASSVSGTYEQYF. CDR3 in DNA: TGTGCCAGTAGTGTATCAGGGACCTACGAGCAGTACTTC.

This clone was counted a few times. The chain uses TRBV30 and TRBJ2-5; TRBD1 or TRBD2 may be the D gene (5 bases each). Trimming removed 2 bases at V and 5 bases at J, with 18 bases between. The CDR3 extends over 15 amino acids. Germline-derived CDR1 and CDR2 are GTSNPN and SVGIG (reference sequence). CDR3 sequence (DNA): TGTGCCTGGAGTCCAGGTTTTACAGGAGGCGAGACCCAGTACTTC. Amino acids: CAWSPGFTGGETQYF.

This clone was observed a handful of times. The V gene is TRBV2, the J gene TRBJ1-6; D may be TRBD1 (6 bases). Trimming left V 6 bases short and J 7 bases short, with 16 bases between. This CDR3 contains 15 residues. Germline V gene sequence: CDR1 SNHLY, CDR2 FYNNEI. The chain's CDR3 is CASSPRGPGNSPLHF. The CDR3 DNA reads TGTGCCAGCAGCCCACGGGGGCCAGGGAATTCACCCCTCCACTTT.

This clone has just a few counts. The identical CDR3 is also encoded by other nucleotide sequences in the sample. The chain couples TRBV7-2 to TRBJ2-7, with 13 bases that match TRBD2. The CDR3 is 15 amino acids. Germline CDR1 SGHTA, CDR2 FQGNSA. Losses at the gene ends were 5 bases for V and 3 bases for J; bases not matched to a gene: 4. The CDR3 sequence is CASSPRLAGGYEQYF. In DNA form, the CDR3 reads TGTGCCAGCAGCCCGCGACTAGCGGGAGGCTACGAGCAGTACTTC.

This clone was found a few times. V and J are TRBV4-3 and TRBJ2-7; possible D gene TRBD2, 6 bases. Germline values: CDR1 LGHNA, CDR2 YSLEER. The CDR3 has 15 residues. Trimming took off 2 bases at V and 3 bases at J, with 14 bases between the two ends. Here the CDR3 DNA reads TGCGCCAGCAGCCAAATGCCGGGGGATATCTACGAGCAGTACTTC. It codes for CASSQMPGDIYEQYF.

The chain joins TRBV23-1 to TRBJ1-2, with D possibly matching TRBD1 (5 bases). TRBV23-1 is given ORF status, its function remaining uncertain. Trimming cost V 8 bases and J 0 bases, with 13 bases left between them. CDR3 size: 14 residues. The CDR3 nucleotides read TGCGCCAGCGGATGGACAAGAGCTAACTATGGCTACACCTTC. Protein: CASGWTRANYGYTF.